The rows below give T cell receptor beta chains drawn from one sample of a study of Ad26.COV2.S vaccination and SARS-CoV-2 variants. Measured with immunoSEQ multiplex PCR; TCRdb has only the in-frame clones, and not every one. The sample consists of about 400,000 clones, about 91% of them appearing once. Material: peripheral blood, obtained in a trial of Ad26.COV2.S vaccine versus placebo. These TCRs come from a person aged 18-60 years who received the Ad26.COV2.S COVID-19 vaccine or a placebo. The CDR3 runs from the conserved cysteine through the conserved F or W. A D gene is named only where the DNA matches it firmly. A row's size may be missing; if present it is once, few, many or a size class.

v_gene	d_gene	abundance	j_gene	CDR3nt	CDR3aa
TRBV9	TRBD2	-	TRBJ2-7	TGTGCCAGCAGCCCGAGGGGAGGGACTAGCGGCTACGAGCAGTACTTC	CASSPRGGTSGYEQYF
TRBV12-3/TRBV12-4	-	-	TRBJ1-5	TGTGCCAGCAGTGGGGGGTATCAGCCCCAGCATTTT	CASSGGYQPQHF
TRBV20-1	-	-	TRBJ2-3	TGCAGTGCGACCCAGCTGGATACGCAGTATTTT	CSATQLDTQYF
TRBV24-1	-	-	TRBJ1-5	TGTGCCACCAGTGACCCGGACAGCAATCAGCCCCAGCATTTT	CATSDPDSNQPQHF
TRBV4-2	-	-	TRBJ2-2	TGTGCCAGCAGCCAAGGAGGGGCCGGAACCGGGGAGCTGTTTTTT	CASSQGGAGTGELFF
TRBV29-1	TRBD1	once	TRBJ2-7	TGCAGCGCGGGGACAGGGGAAATCTACGAGCAGTACTTC	CSAGTGEIYEQYF
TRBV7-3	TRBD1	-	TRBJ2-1	TGTGCCAGCAGCTTAATAGGGACAGGGTCCTACAATGAGCAGTTCTTC	CASSLIGTGSYNEQFF
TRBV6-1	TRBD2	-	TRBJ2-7	TGTGCCAGCAGTGGACTAGCGGGCCGAACTTCCTACGAGCAGTACTTC	CASSGLAGRTSYEQYF
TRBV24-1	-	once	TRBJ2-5	TGTGCCACCAGTGGGGAGACCCAGTACTTC	CATSGETQYF
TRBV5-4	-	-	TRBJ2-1	TGTGCCAGCAGCCATCCCTACAATGAGCAGTTCTTC	CASSHPYNEQFF
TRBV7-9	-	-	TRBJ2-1	TGTGCCAGCAGCTGGGGCGGTGGGGGGTACAATGAGCAGTTCTTC	CASSWGGGGYNEQFF
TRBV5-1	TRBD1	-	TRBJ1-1	TGCGCCAGCAGCTTAGGACAGGGGGCAAATACTGAAGCTTTCTTT	CASSLGQGANTEAFF
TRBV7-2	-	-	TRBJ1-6	TGTGCCAGCAGCTTATCGGGACTGCGTAGCCCCCTCCACTTT	CASSLSGLRSPLHF